Each of the 19 T cell receptor beta chains below was sequenced from the same sample in a study of T cell responses to AZD1222 COVID-19 vaccine. Libraries were prepared by immunoSEQ multiplex PCR; TCRdb keeps only in-frame clonotypes and omits some of them. This table holds over 100,000 clones, roughly 84% found once. The sample in question was peripheral blood, obtained on day 0 of AZD1222 vaccination. The origin of the receptors is an adult in good health.

This clone showed up just once. The rearrangement links TRBV30 to TRBJ1-6; unclear D gene. The germline V gene encodes CDR1 GTSNPN and CDR2 SVGIG (reference sequence). The CDR3 length is 18 residues. V lost 2 bases to trimming and J lost 0 bases, with 17 bases between them. The CDR3 nucleotides read TGTGCCTGGAGTACCAAGTTACGGAGCAGCTCCTATAATTCACCCCTCCACTTT. Translated: CAWSTKLRSSSYNSPLHF.

V usage is TRBV27 and J usage is TRBJ1-4; tentative D call: TRBD1 (6 bases). The CDR3 is 14 residues long. Germline V gene lookup returns CDR1 MNHEY and CDR2 SMNVEV (reference sequence). V was cut by 3 bases and J by 8 bases, with 13 bases left in between. Here the CDR3 reads CASSFTGRDEKLFF. CDR3 DNA sequence: TGTGCCAGCAGTTTTACAGGGAGGGACGAAAAACTGTTTTTT.

This sequence joins TRBV4-1 and TRBJ1-2; D is perhaps TRBD1 (6 bases). The CDR3 loop spans 15 amino acids. V was cut by 1 base and J by 7 bases, with 16 bases left in between. Germline V lookup: CDR1 MGHRA, CDR2 YSYEKL. CDR3 nucleotides: TGCGCCAGCAGCCAAGTACAAGGGGGGAAGGGTGGCTACACCTTC. Its protein product is CASSQVQGGKGGYTF.

There are a few counts of this clone. The V and J genes are TRBV19 and TRBJ2-3; TRBD1 is a possible D gene (5 bases). This CDR3 has 15 amino acids. Germline CDR1 reads LNHDA; CDR2 reads SQIVND (reference sequence). The ends were cut back, 7 bases at V and 4 bases at J, with 18 bases in the middle. DNA of the CDR3: TGTGCCAGTACCCCCGGGCAGGGTCGTGCAGATACGCAGTATTTT. Its protein is CASTPGQGRADTQYF.

The genes are TRBV6-5 and TRBJ1-1, with unresolved D. V lost 8 bases and J 0 bases, leaving 4 bases between the germline ends. CDR1 is MNHEY, CDR2 SVGAGI, per germline. The CDR3 sequence is 11 residues long. The CDR3 nucleotides are TGTGCCAGCCTCATGAACACTGAAGCTTTCTTT. Translated, it gives CASLMNTEAFF.

This chain connects TRBV5-4 to TRBJ2-7; D is unclear. Germline V CDR1 and CDR2: SGHNT, YYREEE (reference sequence). V dropped 3 bases and J dropped 5 bases, with 12 bases sitting between them. CDR3 size: 13 residues. The CDR3 DNA reads as TGTGCCAGCAGCTCCCAAGTGGGTGACGAGCAGTACTTC. It encodes CASSSQVGDEQYF.

The chain has TRBV10-1 and TRBJ2-2, with 8 bases that match TRBD1. With 4 bases clipped from V and 4 bases from J, the junction kept 2 bases outside the gene matches. The CDR3 covers 14 residues. Germline assignment: CDR1 WNHNN and CDR2 SYGVQD (reference sequence). The CDR3: CASSGQGTTGELFF. Written as DNA, the CDR3 is TGCGCCAGCAGTGGACAGGGGACCACCGGGGAGCTGTTTTTT.

V usage is TRBV27 and J usage is TRBJ1-1; the match to TRBD1 covers 7 bases. With V trimmed by 7 bases and J by 1 base, 9 bases remained unmatched. The CDR3 is 15 residues long. Germline V CDR1 and CDR2: MNHEY, SMNVEV (reference sequence). In nucleotides, the CDR3 is TGTGCCAGCACCCTGCTGGCAGGGGGGAACACTGAAGCTTTCTTT. Translation gives CASTLLAGGNTEAFF.

The chain has TRBV29-1 and TRBJ1-2; the D gene is possibly TRBD1 (5 bases). The V and J ends lost 7 bases and 3 bases respectively, with 15 bases between them. This CDR3 is 13 amino acids long. Germline assignment: CDR1 SQVTM and CDR2 ANQGSEA. In nucleotides, the CDR3 is TGCAGCGCTGGGGGGAGGGAACACTATGGCTACACCTTC. The encoded protein is CSAGGREHYGYTF.

The chain uses TRBV2 and TRBJ2-7, with D tentatively TRBD1 (6 bases). The CDR3 is 16 residues long. CDR1 SNHLY and CDR2 FYNNEI come from the germline V gene. With 3 bases removed from V and 6 bases from J, the gap between germline ends came to 21 bases. CDR3 bases: TGTGCCAGCAGTGATGGGGGCCAACTGAAAAAAAGCGAGCAGTACTTC. Amino acids: CASSDGGQLKKSEQYF.

The chain combines TRBV28 with TRBJ2-7; maybe TRBD1 (5 bases). The CDR3 is 13 residues long. CDR1 and CDR2 (germline): MDHEN, SYDVKM. The V end lost 5 bases, the J end lost 2 bases, and 10 bases lay between the germline ends. The CDR3 DNA reads TGTGCCAGCAGTCGGCAGGGTACCTACGAGCAGTACTTC. Translation gives CASSRQGTYEQYF.

The rearrangement uses TRBV7-2 and TRBJ1-3, with D tentatively TRBD1 (5 bases). The germline V gene encodes CDR1 SGHTA and CDR2 FQGNSA. With 1 base removed from V and 4 bases from J, the gap between germline ends came to 14 bases. The CDR3 consists of 16 residues. The CDR3 loop reads CASSLDAGPGGNTIYF. CDR3 nucleotides: TGTGCCAGCAGCTTAGACGCAGGCCCAGGGGGAAACACCATATATTTT.

This chain uses TRBV19 with TRBJ2-2, with 9 bases that match TRBD1. The CDR3 covers 15 residues. V lost 6 bases, J lost 6 bases, and 8 bases stayed unmatched. Germline CDR1 and CDR2: LNHDA and SQIVND (reference sequence). The CDR3 coding sequence is TGTGCCAGTAGGCGACAGGGGGAGGTGGCCGGGGAGCTGTTTTTT. Its translation: CASRRQGEVAGELFF.

The V call is TRBV30, the J call TRBJ2-3, with 10 bases that match TRBD2. Germline V gene data show CDR1 as GTSNPN and CDR2 as SVGIG (reference sequence). V shed 3 bases and J 3 bases; nucleotides not matched to a gene: 15. The CDR3 runs to 18 residues. CDR3 DNA: TGTGCCTGGAGCGTTCGGAGAAGCGGGAGGGCCCGTACAGATACGCAGTATTTT. It specifies CAWSVRRSGRARTDTQYF.

This clone was counted a single time. This rearrangement joins TRBV19 to TRBJ2-7; possible D gene TRBD2, 5 bases. From germline, CDR1 is LNHDA and CDR2 SQIVND (reference sequence). This CDR3 contains 15 residues. Trimming took off 1 base at V and 5 bases at J, with 15 bases between the two ends. This chain's CDR3 is CASSIGNGDADEQYF. CDR3 nucleotides: TGTGCCAGTAGTATAGGTAACGGGGATGCGGACGAGCAGTACTTC.

CDR3: CASSQVGELFF. CDR3 nucleotide sequence: TGCGCCAGCAGCCAAGTCGGGGAGCTGTTTTTT. This chain connects TRBV4-1 to TRBJ2-2, with no clear D. Germline lookup yields CDR1 MGHRA and CDR2 YSYEKL. The length of the CDR3 is 11 residues. Trimming left V 1 base short and J 7 bases short, with 1 base between.

This clone was observed a handful of times. This chain links TRBV29-1 with TRBJ1-1; possibly TRBD1 for D (6 bases). This CDR3 has 11 residues. Looked up from germline, CDR1 is SQVTM and CDR2 is ANQGSEA. With 7 bases removed from V and 3 bases from J, the gap between germline ends came to 9 bases. DNA for the CDR3: TGCAGCGGGACAGATCACACTGAAGCTTTCTTT. Encoded protein: CSGTDHTEAFF.

There are a few counts of this clone. The genes are TRBV7-2 and TRBJ1-1, with D hard to call. Germline-derived CDR1 and CDR2 are SGHTA and FQGNSA. The length of the CDR3 is 14 residues. V was pared by 5 bases and J by 4 bases, with 14 bases between. CDR3 protein: CASSLALGGTEAFF. DNA of the CDR3: TGTGCCAGCAGCCTTGCACTGGGCGGCACTGAAGCTTTCTTT.

This chain connects TRBV4-1 to TRBJ2-2; D may match TRBD1 or TRBD2 (5 bases each). In germline, CDR1 is MGHRA, CDR2 YSYEKL. The CDR3 loop spans 13 amino acids. V was trimmed by 4 bases and J by 4 bases, leaving 7 bases between them. CDR3 in amino acids: CASSRGGTGELFF. In DNA, the CDR3 is TGCGCCAGCAGCCGTGGGGGCACCGGGGAGCTGTTTTTT.